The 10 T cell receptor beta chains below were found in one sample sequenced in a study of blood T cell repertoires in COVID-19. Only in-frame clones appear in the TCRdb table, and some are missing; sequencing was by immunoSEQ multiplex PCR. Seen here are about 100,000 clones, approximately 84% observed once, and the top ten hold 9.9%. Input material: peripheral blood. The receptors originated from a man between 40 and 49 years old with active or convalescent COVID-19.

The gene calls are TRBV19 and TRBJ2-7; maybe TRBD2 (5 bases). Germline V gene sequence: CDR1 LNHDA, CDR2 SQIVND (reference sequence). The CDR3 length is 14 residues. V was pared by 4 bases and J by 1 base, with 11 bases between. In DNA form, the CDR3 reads TGTGCCAGTAGTACCGGGCCGGGGTCCTACGAGCAGTACTTC. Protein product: CASSTGPGSYEQYF.

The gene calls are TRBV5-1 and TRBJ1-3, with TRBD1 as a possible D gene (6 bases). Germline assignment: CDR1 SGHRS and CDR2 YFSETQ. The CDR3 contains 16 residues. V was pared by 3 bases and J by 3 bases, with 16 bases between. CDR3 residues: CASSSGPGVDGNTIYF. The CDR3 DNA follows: TGCGCCAGCAGCTCGGGTCCAGGGGTTGATGGAAACACCATATATTTT.

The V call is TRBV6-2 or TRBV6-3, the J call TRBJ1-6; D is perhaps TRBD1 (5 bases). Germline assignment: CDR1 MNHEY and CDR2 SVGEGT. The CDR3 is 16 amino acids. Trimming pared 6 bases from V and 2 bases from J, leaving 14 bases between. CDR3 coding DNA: TGTGCCAGCAGCATCCTTCGGGGGGCCTATAATTCACCCCTCCACTTT. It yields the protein CASSILRGAYNSPLHF.

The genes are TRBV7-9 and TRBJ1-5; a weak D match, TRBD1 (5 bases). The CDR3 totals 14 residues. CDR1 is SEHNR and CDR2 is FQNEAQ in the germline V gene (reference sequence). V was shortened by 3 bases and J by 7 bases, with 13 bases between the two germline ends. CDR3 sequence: CASSLGGERQPQHF. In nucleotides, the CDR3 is TGTGCCAGCAGCTTGGGGGGGGAACGCCAGCCCCAGCATTTT.

CDR3 sequence: CASSLGSGGRNEQFF. The CDR3 DNA sequence: TGCGCCAGCAGCTTGGGTAGCGGGGGTCGCAATGAGCAGTTCTTC. The chain employs TRBV5-1 and TRBJ2-1, with 9 positions matching TRBD2. CDR1 is SGHRS, CDR2 YFSETQ, per germline. The ends lost 0 bases at V and 6 bases at J; junction bases unmatched: 4. CDR3 size: 15 residues.

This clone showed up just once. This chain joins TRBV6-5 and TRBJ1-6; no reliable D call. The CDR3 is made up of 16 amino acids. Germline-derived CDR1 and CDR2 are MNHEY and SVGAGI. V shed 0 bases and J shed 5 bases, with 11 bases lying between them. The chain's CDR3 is CASSYSIQSDNSPLHF. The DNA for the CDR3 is TGTGCCAGCAGTTACTCGATACAGTCGGATAATTCACCCCTCCACTTT.

The CDR3 is CAWSGSGNEQFF. For the CDR3, the DNA is TGTGCCTGGAGTGGTTCAGGGAATGAGCAGTTCTTC. This rearrangement joins TRBV30 to TRBJ2-1; D perhaps matches TRBD1 (5 bases). Germline CDR1 and CDR2: GTSNPN and SVGIG (reference sequence). V was cut by 1 base and J by 7 bases, with 8 bases left in between. The length of the CDR3 is 12 residues.

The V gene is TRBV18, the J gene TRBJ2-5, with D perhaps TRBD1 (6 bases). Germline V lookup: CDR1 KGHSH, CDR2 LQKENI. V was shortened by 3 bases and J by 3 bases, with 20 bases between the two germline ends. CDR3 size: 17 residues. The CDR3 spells CASSPGSGQGHKETQYF. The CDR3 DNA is TGTGCCAGCTCACCCGGGTCGGGTCAGGGGCATAAAGAGACCCAGTACTTC.

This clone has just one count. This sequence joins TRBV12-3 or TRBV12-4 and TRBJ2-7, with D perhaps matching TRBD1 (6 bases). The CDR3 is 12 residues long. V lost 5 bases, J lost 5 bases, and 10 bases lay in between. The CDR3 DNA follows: TGTGCCAGCAGTACACAGGGAAACGAGCAGTACTTC. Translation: CASSTQGNEQYF.

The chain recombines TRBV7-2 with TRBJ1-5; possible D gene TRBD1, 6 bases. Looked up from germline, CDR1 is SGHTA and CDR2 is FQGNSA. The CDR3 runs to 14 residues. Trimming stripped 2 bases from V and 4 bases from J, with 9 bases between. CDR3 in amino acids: CASSLLRGNQPQHF. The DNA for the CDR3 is TGTGCCAGCAGCTTACTCAGGGGAAATCAGCCCCAGCATTTT. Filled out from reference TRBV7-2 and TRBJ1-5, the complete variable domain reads GAGVSQSPSNKVTEKGKDVELRCDPISGHTALYWYRQSLGQGLEFLIYFQGNSAPDKSGLPSDRFSAERTGGSVSTLTIQRTQQEDSAVYLCASSLLRGNQPQHFGDGTRLSIL.